This entry describes one TCR beta chain. Its cognate antigen is unknown. This sample was included in a study of T cell clones after liver transplantation. Study background: Pre-transplant mixed lymphocyte reactions yielded third-party-reactive TCRbeta sequences as comparators for graft-donor-reactive sequences. Tolerant meant at least one year fully off immunosuppression without liver enzymes above twice normal. Overall study results and limits: The donor-reactive repertoire was only partly measurable in two subjects, lacking donor cells. Post-transplant time points were not standardized, so conclusions are preliminary.

Profiling relied on immunoSEQ multiplex PCR, and the TCRdb table lists in-frame clones only, not all of them. The sample has some 60,000 clones, 70% seen once. Germline CDR1 is SGHRS and CDR2 is YFSETQ. V gave up 0 bases and J gave up 2 bases; unmatched junction bases: 8. This CDR3 region has 16 residues. The source is a human patient who received a liver transplant. Among the T cells, some may be from the graft donor. The specimen comprised CD4+ T cells from blood, sampled at the roughly 15-month timepoint. The chain employs TRBV5-1 and TRBJ2-7; 7 nucleotides line up with TRBD2. CDR3 DNA: TGCGCCAGCAGCTTGGGGGCTGGGAGGGAAGCCTACGAGCAGTACTTC. It translates to CASSLGAGREAYEQYF.